What follows are 21 T cell receptor beta chains derived from one specimen sequenced in a study of a mutant IDH1 vaccine in newly diagnosed glioma. Time point meaning: week 23, last vaccination. Doses of 300 ug of mutant IDH1 20-mer peptide were given with topical imiquimod. Repertoires were generated with immunoSEQ multiplex PCR, while TCRdb's copy carries only in-frame clones and drops some. The sample shows about 56,000 clones, 85% to 90% of them seen only once. Their antigens are not known. This specimen consisted of PBMCs, obtained from a glioma patient whose treatment included an IDH1 peptide vaccine. These receptors all stem from a man aged 40-50 years with glioma.

V is TRBV27 and J is TRBJ2-7; TRBD2 matches 9 bases. The CDR3 loop spans 13 amino acids. In germline, CDR1 is MNHEY, CDR2 SMNVEV (reference sequence). The ends lost 5 bases at V and 4 bases at J; junction bases unmatched: 3. The chain's CDR3 is CASSPTSGYEQYF. The CDR3 nucleotides read TGTGCCAGCAGTCCGACTAGCGGATACGAGCAGTACTTC.

The rearrangement uses TRBV9 and TRBJ2-7, with D maybe TRBD2 (5 bases). Trimming left V 0 bases short and J 1 base short, with 14 bases between. The CDR3 has 16 residues. Germline V gene sequence: CDR1 SGDLS, CDR2 YYNGEE. The DNA for the CDR3 is TGTGCCAGCAGCGTAGAGGCTAGCCCTCCGTCCTACGAGCAGTACTTC. Protein sequence: CASSVEASPPSYEQYF.

This chain uses TRBV2 with TRBJ2-5; TRBD1 aligns across 9 bases. The J segment lost 5 bases and the V segment lost 8 bases, leaving 6 bases of the junction unmatched. CDR1 is SNHLY and CDR2 is FYNNEI in the germline V gene. This CDR3 has 13 residues. The CDR3 sequence is CASFDRGWETQYF. In DNA, the CDR3 is TGTGCCAGCTTCGACAGGGGGTGGGAGACCCAGTACTTC.

This sequence joins TRBV18 and TRBJ2-7; D gene uncertain. The CDR3 totals 14 residues. Looked up from germline, CDR1 is KGHSH and CDR2 is LQKENI. Between the trimmed V and J ends, which lost 3 bases and 0 bases, there was a span of 9 bases. The CDR3 region is CASSPGSYSYEQYF. The CDR3 nucleotides read TGTGCCAGCTCACCTGGAAGCTACTCCTACGAGCAGTACTTC.

The chain recombines TRBV7-2 with TRBJ1-3, with 9 positions matching TRBD1. The germline V gene encodes CDR1 SGHTA and CDR2 FQGNSA. The length of the CDR3 is 18 residues. The trim removed 5 bases at V and 3 bases at J, leaving 14 bases unmatched. CDR3 sequence reads: CASSPRGEQGARGNTIYF. CDR3 in DNA: TGTGCCAGCAGCCCCCGGGGGGAACAGGGGGCGCGTGGAAACACCATATATTTT. The entire variable domain, with the rest obtained from reference TRBV7-2 and TRBJ1-3, is as follows: GAGVSQSPSNKVTEKGKDVELRCDPISGHTALYWYRQSLGQGLEFLIYFQGNSAPDKSGLPSDRFSAERTGGSVSTLTIQRTQQEDSAVYLCASSPRGEQGARGNTIYFGEGSWLTVV.

The chain has TRBV7-7 and TRBJ2-2; no reliable D call. The CDR3 is 14 residues long. The V gene lost 0 bases and the J gene lost 2 bases, with 4 bases spanning the gap. The germline V gene has CDR1 SSHAT and CDR2 FNYEAQ (reference sequence). For the CDR3, the DNA is TGTGCCAGCAGCTTAGCCCAAAACACCGGGGAGCTGTTTTTT. It codes for CASSLAQNTGELFF.

The chain combines TRBV2 with TRBJ1-1, with a possible D match to TRBD1 (5 bases). The CDR3 totals 15 residues. V shed 3 bases and J shed 1 base, with 12 bases lying between them. Germline V CDR1 and CDR2: SNHLY, FYNNEI. CDR3 DNA sequence: TGTGCCAGCAGTGACCCCGGTCAGGGGAACACTGAAGCTTTCTTT. The encoded protein is CASSDPGQGNTEAFF.

The rearrangement links TRBV15 to TRBJ2-7; a possible D gene is TRBD2 (6 bases). The CDR3 contains 13 residues. The germline gives CDR1 LNHNV, CDR2 YYDKDF (reference sequence). With 5 bases removed from V and 6 bases from J, the gap between germline ends came to 14 bases. The CDR3 loop reads CATSEPEEGEQYF. The CDR3 DNA reads TGTGCCACCAGCGAGCCAGAGGAGGGCGAGCAGTACTTC.

The chain has TRBV7-2 and TRBJ2-7; unclear D gene. V dropped 0 bases and J dropped 5 bases, with 14 bases sitting between them. Germline V gene data show CDR1 as SGHTA and CDR2 as FQGNSA. The CDR3 is 15 residues long. The CDR3 DNA reads TGTGCCAGCAGCTTAGCGTCCGGCCCCCCCCACGAGCAGTACTTC. Translated: CASSLASGPPHEQYF. The full variable domain, in which reference TRBV7-2 and TRBJ2-7 provide the parts outside the CDR3, is GAGVSQSPSNKVTEKGKDVELRCDPISGHTALYWYRQSLGQGLEFLIYFQGNSAPDKSGLPSDRFSAERTGGSVSTLTIQRTQQEDSAVYLCASSLASGPPHEQYFGPGTRLTVT.

This chain links TRBV28 with TRBJ1-1, with a tentative D call TRBD1 (5 bases). The CDR3 spans 14 residues. Germline-derived CDR1 and CDR2 are MDHEN and SYDVKM. Trimming pared 5 bases from V and 3 bases from J, leaving 13 bases between. The DNA of the CDR3 is TGTGCCAGCAGTGCCAGGGCCTTAGACACTGAAGCTTTCTTT. Translated, it gives CASSARALDTEAFF.

This chain joins TRBV21-1 and TRBJ1-2. TRBV21-1 is a recognized pseudogene. CDR3 length: 11 amino acids. CDR3 residues: CASPEGRGYTF. The DNA for the CDR3 is TGTGCCAGTCCAGAGGGTAGGGGCTACACCTTC.

This chain uses TRBV5-4 with TRBJ2-3; the D gene is possibly TRBD2 (5 bases). Trimming took 0 bases from V and 6 from J, leaving 8 bases between them. This CDR3 has 13 amino acids. Germline-derived CDR1 and CDR2 are SGHNT and YYREEE (reference sequence). The CDR3 is CASSLAGIDTQYF. The CDR3 region has the DNA TGTGCCAGCAGCTTGGCCGGGATCGATACGCAGTATTTT.

The chain is built from TRBV7-3 and TRBJ2-7, with D perhaps TRBD1 or TRBD2 (5 bases each). Germline values: CDR1 SGHTA, CDR2 FQGTGA. The V and J ends lost 8 bases and 2 bases respectively, with 10 bases between them. The CDR3 runs 12 residues. The CDR3: CASGTGTYEQYF. The CDR3 DNA is TGTGCCAGCGGGACCGGGACCTACGAGCAGTACTTC.

The V gene is TRBV19, the J gene TRBJ2-1, with D tentatively TRBD2 (6 bases). The V end was cut by 6 bases, the J end by 6 bases, with 15 bases between. In germline, CDR1 is LNHDA, CDR2 SQIVND (reference sequence). There are 14 residues in the CDR3. The CDR3 spells CASRTSRYLNEQFF. The CDR3 nucleotides read TGTGCCAGTAGGACTAGTCGTTACCTCAATGAGCAGTTCTTC.

The V and J genes are TRBV4-1 and TRBJ2-5, with 10 bases aligning to TRBD2. Germline V gene sequence: CDR1 MGHRA, CDR2 YSYEKL. The CDR3 is 18 amino acids. V trimming: 2 bases; J trimming: 5 bases; junction bases outside the gene matches: 14. CDR3 amino acids: CASSQRRTALAGEETQYF. CDR3 bases: TGCGCCAGCAGCCAACGACGGACGGCTCTAGCGGGAGAGGAGACCCAGTACTTC.

Only a few counts were recorded for this clone. CDR3 region: CASSQVGGLGDDTQYF. The CDR3 DNA follows: TGTGCCAGCAGCCAAGTGGGGGGACTAGGAGATGATACGCAGTATTTT. The chain couples TRBV4-2 to TRBJ2-3; 8 bases map to TRBD2. The length of the CDR3 is 16 residues. CDR1 is LGHNA and CDR2 is YNFKEQ in the germline V gene. The junction had 9 bases not matched to a gene; V was cut back by 1 base and J by 6 bases.

The J gene is TRBJ2-7, the V gene TRBV9; perhaps TRBD1 as D (6 bases). Trimming removed 4 bases at V and 4 bases at J, with 15 bases between. Germline V CDR1 and CDR2: SGDLS, YYNGEE. The CDR3 sequence is 14 residues long. CDR3 coding DNA: TGTGCCAGCAGCACCACAGGGATCCCTTACGAGCAGTACTTC. This gives the protein CASSTTGIPYEQYF.

The rearrangement joins TRBV7-2 to TRBJ2-1; 9 bases line up with TRBD2. Germline CDR1 SGHTA, CDR2 FQGNSA. The CDR3 is 15 amino acids. The V and J ends lost 1 base and 6 bases, in that order; junction bases with no gene match: 4. In nucleotides, the CDR3 is TGTGCCAGCAGCTTAGGGGTAGCGGGAGTCAATGAGCAGTTCTTC. The encoded protein is CASSLGVAGVNEQFF.

The rearrangement joins TRBV5-1 to TRBJ2-1; 9 nucleotides line up with TRBD1. This CDR3 is 14 amino acids long. CDR1 and CDR2 from the germline V gene are SGHRS and YFSETQ. V lost 5 bases, J lost 8 bases, and 8 bases stayed unmatched. The CDR3 reads CASSSGQGQDEQFF. DNA of the CDR3: TGCGCCAGCAGTTCCGGACAGGGGCAGGATGAGCAGTTCTTC.

J is TRBJ2-3 and V is TRBV2; possibly TRBD2 for D (7 bases). The CDR3 sequence is 14 residues long. Germline CDR1 SNHLY, CDR2 FYNNEI. Trimming stripped 5 bases from V and 5 bases from J, with 14 bases between. CDR3 DNA sequence: TGTGCCAGCAGTTCCCGGGGGGCGGGAGATACGCAGTATTTT. This translates into CASSSRGAGDTQYF.

The chain links TRBV7-2 to TRBJ2-4, with D possibly being TRBD1 (5 bases). This CDR3 comprises 13 residues. Deletions cut 1 base from V and 7 bases from J, with 8 bases between. Germline-derived CDR1 and CDR2 are SGHTA and FQGNSA. The CDR3, as DNA: TGTGCCAGCAGCTTAGGGGGCGCGAACATTCAGTACTTC. Amino acids: CASSLGGANIQYF.